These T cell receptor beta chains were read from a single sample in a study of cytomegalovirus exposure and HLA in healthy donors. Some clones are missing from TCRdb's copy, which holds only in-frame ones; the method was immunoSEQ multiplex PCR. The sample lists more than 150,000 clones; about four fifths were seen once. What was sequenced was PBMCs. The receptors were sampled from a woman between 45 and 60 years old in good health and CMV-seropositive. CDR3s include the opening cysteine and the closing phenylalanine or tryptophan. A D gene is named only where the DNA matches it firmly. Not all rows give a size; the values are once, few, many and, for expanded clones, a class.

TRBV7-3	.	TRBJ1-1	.	TGTGCCAGCAGCCTGCTCGGCCGTCGGAGCGCTGAAGCTTTCTTT	CASSLLGRRSAEAFF
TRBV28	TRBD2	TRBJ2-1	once	TGTGCCAGCAGGGGACTAGCGCGTAATGAGCAGTTCTTC	CASRGLARNEQFF
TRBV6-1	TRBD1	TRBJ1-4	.	TGTGCCAGCGGACAGGGGCGAGGGGAACTGTTTTTT	CASGQGRGELFF
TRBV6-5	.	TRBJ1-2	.	TGTGCCAGCAGTCGTAAGGGGTCCATCATCTATGGCTACACCTTC	CASSRKGSIIYGYTF
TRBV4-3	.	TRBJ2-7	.	TGCGCCAGCAGCCAAGAGAGGGAAATCTCTCGCTACGAGCAGTACTTC	CASSQEREISRYEQYF
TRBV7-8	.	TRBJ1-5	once	TGTGCCAGCAGCCCCCGGTGGGGAGGGAATCAGCCCCAGCATTTT	CASSPRWGGNQPQHF
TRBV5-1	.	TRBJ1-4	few	TGCGCCAGCAGCTTGAGTACAGGGAATGAAAAACTGTTTTTT	CASSLSTGNEKLFF
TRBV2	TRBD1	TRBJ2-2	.	TGTGCCAGCAGTTACAACAGGGGCAGGGAGCTGTTTTTT	CASSYNRGRELFF
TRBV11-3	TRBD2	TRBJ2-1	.	TGTGCCAGCAGCTTGGCGGGGGAGTCCTACAATGAGCAGTTCTTC	CASSLAGESYNEQFF
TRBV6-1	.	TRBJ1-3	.	TGTGCCAGCAGTGAACGGGGAAGCCCTGGAAACACCATATATTTT	CASSERGSPGNTIYF
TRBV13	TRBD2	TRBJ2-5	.	TGTGCCAGCAGCCCGGGGGGGTGGCTAGCGGGGGGCCAAGGGGAGACCCAGTACTTC	CASSPGGWLAGGQGETQYF
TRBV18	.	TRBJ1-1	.	TGTGCCAGCTCACCACCGGGGGGGCGGGGAAATACTGAAGCTTTCTTT	CASSPPGGRGNTEAFF
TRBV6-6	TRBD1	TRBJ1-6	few	TGTGCCAGCAGCCGACAGGGGAATTCACCCCTCCACTTT	CASSRQGNSPLHF
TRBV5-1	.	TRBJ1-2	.	TGCGCCAGCAGCTTCGGACAGACCGCTAACTATGGCTACACCTTC	CASSFGQTANYGYTF
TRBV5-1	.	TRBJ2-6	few	TGCGCCAGCAGCTTGGCCGGAGTGGGAGTGGGGAGTTCTGGGGCCAACGTCCTGACTTTC	CASSLAGVGVGSSGANVLTF
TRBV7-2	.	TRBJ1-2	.	TGTGCCAGCAGCCGGACAGTAAACTATGGCTACACCTTC	CASSRTVNYGYTF
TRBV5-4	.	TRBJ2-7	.	TGTGCCAGCACCCCAGCGGGCGGCTACGAGCAGTACTTC	CASTPAGGYEQYF
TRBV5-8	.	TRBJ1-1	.	TGTGCCAGCAGCCTACTTACGGGCACTGAAGCTTTCTTT	CASSLLTGTEAFF
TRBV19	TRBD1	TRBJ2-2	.	TGTGCCAGTAGTAGCCCCGGGACAGGGGGCAGGACCGGGGAGCTGTTTTTT	CASSSPGTGGRTGELFF
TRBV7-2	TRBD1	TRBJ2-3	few	TGTGCCAGCAGCTTCGGGACAGGGTATGATACGCAGTATTTT	CASSFGTGYDTQYF
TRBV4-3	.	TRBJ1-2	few	TGCGCCAGCAGCCAAGATCCAGCACAGGGATACGTCTACACCTTC	CASSQDPAQGYVYTF
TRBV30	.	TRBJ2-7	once	TGTGCCTGGAGCGCCGGCCAGGGGTACGAGCAGTACTTC	CAWSAGQGYEQYF
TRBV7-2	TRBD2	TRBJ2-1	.	TGTGCCAGCAACATACTAGCGGACAATGAGCAGTTCTTC	CASNILADNEQFF
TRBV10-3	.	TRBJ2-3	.	TGTGCCACGGCGGGACAGCGCACAGATACGCAGTATTTT	CATAGQRTDTQYF
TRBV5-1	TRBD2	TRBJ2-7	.	TGCGCCAGCAGCTCTACTAGCGGGGGGGCCGAGCAGTACTTC	CASSSTSGGAEQYF
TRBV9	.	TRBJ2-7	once	TGTGCCAGCAGCGGAAGCGACCCGAATCCCTACGAGCAGTACTTC	CASSGSDPNPYEQYF
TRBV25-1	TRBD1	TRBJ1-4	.	TGTGCCAGCAGTGATACAGGGGGCGGTGAAAAACTGTTTTTT	CASSDTGGGEKLFF
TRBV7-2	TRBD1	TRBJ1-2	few	TGTGCCAGCAGCTTGGACGGGACAGGGGGCGATGGCTACACCTTC	CASSLDGTGGDGYTF
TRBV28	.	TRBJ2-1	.	TGTGCCAGCAGCTCTTTCTTTACTCGGGGGGCGACGTACAATGAGCAGTTCTTC	CASSSFFTRGATYNEQFF
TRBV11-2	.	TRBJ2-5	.	TGTGCCAGCAGCTTAGGTGTTGGCGGGGGCCGGGGAGAGACCCAGTACTTC	CASSLGVGGGRGETQYF
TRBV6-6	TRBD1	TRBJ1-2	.	TGTGCCAGCAGATTATTCGGGACAGGGGCCAACTATGGCTACACCTTC	CASRLFGTGANYGYTF
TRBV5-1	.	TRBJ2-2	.	TGCGCCAGCAGCTTGAGAGGGCCCGGCACCGGGGAGCTGTTTTTT	CASSLRGPGTGELFF
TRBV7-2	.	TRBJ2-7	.	TGTGCCAGCAGCCCAAGGGTAGCGCTACCGTACGAGCAGTACTTC	CASSPRVALPYEQYF
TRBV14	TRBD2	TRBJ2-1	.	TGTGCCAGCAGCCAGCGAAAAAGCGGGAGTAACTCCTACAATGAGCAGTTCTTC	CASSQRKSGSNSYNEQFF
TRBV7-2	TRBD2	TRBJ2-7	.	TGTGCCAGCAGCTTAGAAGGTAGCGGGGGATACGAGCAGTACTTC	CASSLEGSGGYEQYF
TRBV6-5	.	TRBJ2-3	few	TGTGCCAGTCATAAGACTATCACTAGCACAGATACGCAGTATTTT	CASHKTITSTDTQYF
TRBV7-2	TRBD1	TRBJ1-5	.	TGTGCCAGCAGCTCCAGGGGGCGCCTCCAGCCCCAGCATTTT	CASSSRGRLQPQHF
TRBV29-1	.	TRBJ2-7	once	TGCAGCGTTGAATGGGGGCTAATTAACGAGCAGTACTTC	CSVEWGLINEQYF
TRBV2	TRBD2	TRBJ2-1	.	TGTGCCAGCAGTAATTTCGGGACTAGCCATGAGCAGTTCTTC	CASSNFGTSHEQFF
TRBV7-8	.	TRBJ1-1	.	TGTGCCAGCAGTCCATCAACACTGAACACTGAAGCTTTCTTT	CASSPSTLNTEAFF
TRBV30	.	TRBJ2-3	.	TGTGCCTGGAGGGAACAGGGTTTCACAGATACGCAGTATTTT	CAWREQGFTDTQYF
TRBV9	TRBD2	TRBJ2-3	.	TGTGCCAGCAGCTTACGACTAGCGGGGGGAGATACGCAGTATTTT	CASSLRLAGGDTQYF
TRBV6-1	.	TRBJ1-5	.	TGTGCCAGCAGTGAAGCGGGCCGCGGCAATCAGCCCCAGCATTTT	CASSEAGRGNQPQHF
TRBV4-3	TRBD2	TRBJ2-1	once	TGCGCCAGCAGCCAAGTCGCCGGGACTAGCGGGGGGGTAAGGAATGAGCAGTTCTTC	CASSQVAGTSGGVRNEQFF
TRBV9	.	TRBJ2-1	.	TGTGCCAGCAGCCTGCCGCGGCCTGGCTCCTACAATGAGCAGTTCTTC	CASSLPRPGSYNEQFF
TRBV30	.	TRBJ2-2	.	TGTGCCTGGAGTGTACAGGGTGACACCGGGGAGCTGTTTTTT	CAWSVQGDTGELFF
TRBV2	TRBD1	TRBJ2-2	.	TGTGCCAGCAGTGAAGCGGGGGACAGGGGGCATAGTTTGAACACCGGGGAGCTGTTTTTT	CASSEAGDRGHSLNTGELFF
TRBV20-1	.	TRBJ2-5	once	TGCAGTGAGAGAGCGGGAGAGACCCAGTACTTC	CSERAGETQYF
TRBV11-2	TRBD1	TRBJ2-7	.	TGTGCCAGCAGCTTATCGGGGACAGATTACGAGCAGTACTTC	CASSLSGTDYEQYF
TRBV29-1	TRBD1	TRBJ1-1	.	TGCAGCGTTGGTGAACAGGGGTTGGGCACTGAAGCTTTCTTT	CSVGEQGLGTEAFF
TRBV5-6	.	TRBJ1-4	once	TGTGCCAGCAGCTCGCGACAGGTCCCAAACGAAAAACTGTTTTTT	CASSSRQVPNEKLFF
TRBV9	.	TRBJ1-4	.	TGTGCCAGCAGCGTAGGGACAGCAACAACTAATGAAAAACTGTTTTTT	CASSVGTATTNEKLFF
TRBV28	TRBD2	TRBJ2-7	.	TGTGCCAGCAGTTTTGGGCGGACTAGCGGGAAATTTAGCTACGAGCAGTACTTC	CASSFGRTSGKFSYEQYF
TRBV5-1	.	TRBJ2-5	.	TGCGCCAGCAGCTTGAGTTCACGAGGGCGGGGTGAGACCCAGTACTTC	CASSLSSRGRGETQYF
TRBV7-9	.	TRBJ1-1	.	TGTGCCAGCAGCTTAGGTGGTACAGATGAAGCTTTCTTT	CASSLGGTDEAFF
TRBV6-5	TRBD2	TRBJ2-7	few	TGTGCCAGCAGTTACAAAGGACTAGCTTTCTCCTACGAGCAGTACTTC	CASSYKGLAFSYEQYF
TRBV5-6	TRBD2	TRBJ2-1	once	TGTGCCAGCAGCACTAGCGGGGGCCTCAATGAGCAGTTCTTC	CASSTSGGLNEQFF
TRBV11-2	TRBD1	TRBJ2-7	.	TGTGCCAGCAGCTCCTGGGACAGACCCTACGAGCAGTACTTC	CASSSWDRPYEQYF
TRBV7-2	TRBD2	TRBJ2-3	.	TGTGCCAGCAGCGGACTAGCGGGCACAGATACGCAGTATTTT	CASSGLAGTDTQYF
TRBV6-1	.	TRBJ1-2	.	TGTGCCAGCAGTGAAGCTCGGAACTATGGCTACACCTTC	CASSEARNYGYTF